This T cell receptor beta chain was sequenced during a study of patients and donors after allogeneic stem cell transplantation. This clonotype is medium-sized. From germline, CDR1 is SGDLS and CDR2 YYNGEE. V shed 4 bases and J shed 0 bases, with 10 bases lying between them. The CDR3 runs 14 residues. TCRdb passed the RT-PCR reads through MiXCR, listing each CDR3 protein once. The sample includes around 200,000 distinct CDR3 sequences, 38% seen only once; the top ten take roughly 10%. V gene TRBV9 combines with J gene TRBJ1-2, with D tentatively TRBD1 (5 bases). The sequence was collected from a human donor who was either an allogeneic HSCT recipient or a stem cell or donor lymphocyte infusion donor (not recorded which). It is not recorded whose cells these are; they may come from a transplant donor. The sequenced sample was blood, either unsorted or a sorted T cell fraction (not recorded which). CDR3 loop: CASSRGRSNYGYTF. DNA for the CDR3: TGTGCCAGCAGCAGGGGCCGGTCTAACTATGGCTACACCTTC.